There are many counts of the clone carrying this T cell receptor beta chain. With TRAV- and TRBV-specific primers, first-strand cDNA was made, covering the alpha and beta chains. Both a constant-region primer and a V-primer adapter served to amplify TCRs across 20 PCR cycles. Through in vitro transcription, the mRNA that had been isolated was amplified. In TCRdb, the reads were re-called with MiXCR into one record per CDR3 protein. The profile shows about 64,000 distinct CDR3 sequences, around 27% of them singletons. The sample comes from a study of low-dose radiotherapy and immunotherapy resistance in tumors. Study-level information: Every six weeks patients received intravenous ipilimumab 1 mg/kg, and every two weeks they received intravenous nivolumab 240 mg. One day prior to radiation and immunotherapy, intravenous cyclophosphamide at 200 mg/m2 was given, repeated every two weeks.

Time point described: before trial treatment. This receptor was identified in a male donor with rectosigmoid adenocarcinoma. The sequences come from PBMCs, collected before treatment.

CDR3 sequence: CASSLGLSTDTQYF. The DNA of the CDR3 is TGTGCCAGCAGCTTAGGACTAAGCACAGATACGCAGTATTTT. This chain connects TRBV7-9 to TRBJ2-3, with D tentatively TRBD2 (5 bases). The germline CDR1 and CDR2 sequences are SEHNR and FQNEAQ (reference sequence). CDR3 size: 14 residues. The ends were cut back, 1 base at V and 0 bases at J, with 5 bases in the middle.